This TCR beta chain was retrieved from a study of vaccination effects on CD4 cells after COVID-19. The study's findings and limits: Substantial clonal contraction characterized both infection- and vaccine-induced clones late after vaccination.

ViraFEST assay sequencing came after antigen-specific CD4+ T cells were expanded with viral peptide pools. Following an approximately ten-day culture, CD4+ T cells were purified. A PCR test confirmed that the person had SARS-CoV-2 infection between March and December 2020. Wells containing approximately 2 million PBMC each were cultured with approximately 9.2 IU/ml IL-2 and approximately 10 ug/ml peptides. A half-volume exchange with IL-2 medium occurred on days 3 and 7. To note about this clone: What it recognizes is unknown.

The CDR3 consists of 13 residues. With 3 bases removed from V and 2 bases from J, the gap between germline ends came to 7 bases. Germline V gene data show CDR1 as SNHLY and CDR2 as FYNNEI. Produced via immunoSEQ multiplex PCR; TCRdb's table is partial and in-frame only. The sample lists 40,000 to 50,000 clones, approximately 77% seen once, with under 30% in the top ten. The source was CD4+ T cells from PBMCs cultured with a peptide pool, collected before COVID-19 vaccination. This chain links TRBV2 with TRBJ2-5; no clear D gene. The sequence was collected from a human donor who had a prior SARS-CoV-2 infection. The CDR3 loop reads CASSDRIQETQYF. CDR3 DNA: TGTGCCAGCAGTGACAGAATTCAAGAGACCCAGTACTTC.